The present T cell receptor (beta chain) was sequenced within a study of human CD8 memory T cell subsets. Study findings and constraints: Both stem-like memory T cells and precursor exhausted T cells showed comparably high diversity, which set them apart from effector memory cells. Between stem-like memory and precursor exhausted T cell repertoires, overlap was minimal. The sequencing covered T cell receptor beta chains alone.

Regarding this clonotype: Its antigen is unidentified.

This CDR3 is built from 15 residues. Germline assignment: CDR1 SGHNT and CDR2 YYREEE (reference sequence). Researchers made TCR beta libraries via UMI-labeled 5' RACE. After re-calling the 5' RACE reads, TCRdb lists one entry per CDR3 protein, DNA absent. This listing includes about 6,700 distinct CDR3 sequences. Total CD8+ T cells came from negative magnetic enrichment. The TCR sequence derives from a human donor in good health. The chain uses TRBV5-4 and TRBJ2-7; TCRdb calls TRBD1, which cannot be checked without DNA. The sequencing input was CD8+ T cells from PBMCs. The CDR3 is CASSVQGASSYEQYF.